These 22 T cell receptor beta chains originate from one sample sequenced in a study of T-cell reconstitution after alpha-beta-depleted transplantation in children (dated by TCRdb to the mid-2010s). The library was obtained by PCR. Sequenced using an Illumina HiSeq 2500. TCR library preparation used molecular barcoding, with unique molecular identifiers applied to normalize quantification of the TCRbeta repertoire. TCRdb reprocessing: public reads trimmed at Q25 with fastp, clones called with MiXCR, in-frame beta chains kept. Each entry merges the rows of one CDR3 protein and shows their most common DNA and genes. Within this sample are about half a million distinct CDR3 sequences, with under 15% of them counted one time only. The ten largest make up around 6.1% of the sample. This specimen was PBMCs from the stem cell graft donor, taken from the stem cell graft. These TCRs come from a human donor who donated a stem cell graft to a child with combined immunodeficiency.

This clonotype has just a few counts. V usage is TRBV6-2 or TRBV6-3 and J usage is TRBJ1-1; perhaps TRBD1 as D (5 bases). CDR1 is MNHEY and CDR2 is SVGEGT in the germline V gene. The CDR3 contains 17 residues. V was pared by 2 bases and J by 3 bases, with 19 bases between. As DNA, the CDR3 is TGTGCCAGCAGTTACGATTTGTATTGGGGCGGGGACACTGAAGCTTTCTTT. This codes for CASSYDLYWGGDTEAFF.

This clonotype was counted a few times. The V gene is TRBV7-2, the J gene TRBJ2-5, with D possibly being TRBD2 (5 bases). In germline, CDR1 is SGHTA, CDR2 FQGNSA. V was trimmed by 5 bases and J by 3 bases, leaving 13 bases between them. CDR3 length: 14 residues. CDR3 in DNA: TGTGCCAGCAGCCCACGAGTCGGGGAAGAGACCCAGTACTTC. Its protein product is CASSPRVGEETQYF.

Regarding this clonotype: Since a much larger clone is just one base distant, this may be a read error. Lacking the conserved final phenylalanine or tryptophan, this CDR3 likely reflects a read error. The chain is built from TRBV29-1 and TRBJ1-5; D remains unclear. The germline V gene encodes CDR1 SQVTM and CDR2 ANQGSEA. V gave up 4 bases and J gave up 4 bases, with 11 bases separating them. The CDR3 is 13 amino acids. CDR3 sequence (DNA): TGCAGCGTTGCAGCCGGGCAAAATCAGCCCCAGCATTCT. Its translation is CSVAAGQNQPQHS.

In this sample, this clonotype turned up many times. This chain joins TRBV6-5 and TRBJ1-2; no reliable D call. CDR1 MNHEY and CDR2 SVGAGI come from the germline V gene. Trimming removed 0 bases from V and 4 bases from J, with 9 bases in between. This CDR3 comprises 14 residues. The CDR3 region is CASSYSGVGYGYTF. In DNA form, the CDR3 reads TGTGCCAGCAGTTACTCTGGGGTGGGCTATGGCTACACCTTC.

This clonotype was seen only a few times. The chain couples TRBV6-5 to TRBJ2-5; 8 bases match TRBD2. The CDR3 is made up of 18 amino acids. Germline CDR1 and CDR2: MNHEY and SVGAGI. Losses at the gene ends were 1 base for V and 1 base for J; bases not matched to a gene: 11. The CDR3 protein is CASSYLPKLAGPQETQYF. The CDR3 nucleotides read TGTGCCAGCAGTTACTTACCGAAGCTAGCGGGTCCCCAAGAGACCCAGTACTTC.

Only a few counts were recorded for this clonotype. The chain has TRBV7-9 and TRBJ2-1; 9 nucleotides agree with TRBD1. Germline-derived CDR1 and CDR2 are SEHNR and FQNEAQ (reference sequence). The length of the CDR3 is 15 residues. V lost 5 bases and J lost 6; bases outside the gene matches: 8. The CDR3 DNA reads as TGTGCCAGCAGCCGGGGACAGGGCTCGGTCAATGAGCAGTTCTTC. Protein: CASSRGQGSVNEQFF.

The chain is built from TRBV6-1 and TRBJ2-5; D may be TRBD2 (5 bases). Germline CDR1 is MNHNS and CDR2 is SASEGT. CDR3 size: 14 residues. V lost 1 base, J lost 5 bases, and 11 bases lay in between. CDR3 in amino acids: CASSEGEKRETQYF. For the CDR3, the DNA is TGTGCCAGCAGTGAAGGGGAGAAGAGGGAGACCCAGTACTTC.

This clonotype was seen repeatedly, ten times or more. The CDR3 loop reads CASRLGGTDTQYF. The CDR3 nucleotides are TGTGCCAGCAGGCTCGGGGGGACAGATACGCAGTATTTT. The chain recombines TRBV12-3 or TRBV12-4 with TRBJ2-3; 7 nucleotides match TRBD2. With V trimmed by 6 bases and J by 3 bases, 3 bases remained unmatched. The CDR3 extends over 13 amino acids.

The sample holds many counts of this clonotype. J is TRBJ2-2 and V is TRBV29-1; TRBD2 aligns across 10 bases. Germline-derived CDR1 and CDR2 are SQVTM and ANQGSEA. Unmatched junction bases numbered 3, after V lost 3 bases and J lost 5 bases. The CDR3 runs to 14 residues. CDR3 in amino acids: CSVEASGSTGELFF. CDR3 nucleotides: TGCAGCGTTGAGGCTAGCGGGAGTACCGGGGAGCTGTTTTTT.

The chain recombines TRBV5-4 with TRBJ2-3, with TRBD2 matching 8 bases. V was clipped by 4 bases and J by 0 bases; unmatched bases: 4. Germline CDR1 and CDR2: SGHNT and YYREEE (reference sequence). CDR3 length: 15 residues. The CDR3 sequence is CASSPAGESTDTQYF. CDR3 DNA sequence: TGTGCCAGCAGCCCAGCGGGAGAAAGCACAGATACGCAGTATTTT.

This clonotype was detected only a few times. This chain links TRBV12-3 or TRBV12-4 with TRBJ1-5; D call uncertain. The CDR3 extends over 15 amino acids. Trimming stripped 1 base from V and 0 bases from J, with 7 bases between. The CDR3 spells CASSLEDLSNQPQHF. In nucleotides, the CDR3 is TGTGCCAGCAGTTTAGAGGACCTTAGCAATCAGCCCCAGCATTTT.

The chain is built from TRBV20-1 and TRBJ2-7; possibly TRBD2 for D (7 bases). This CDR3 has 13 amino acids. Trimming took off 8 bases at V and 2 bases at J, with 16 bases between the two ends. Germline loops: CDR1 DFQATT, CDR2 SNEGSKA (reference sequence). CDR3 coding DNA: TGCAGTCTGGGGGGGGCTAGCCCCTACGAGCAGTACTTC. This sequence encodes CSLGGASPYEQYF.

The sample holds a few counts of this clonotype. This chain connects TRBV7-7 to TRBJ2-5, with no clear D. With 1 base removed from V and 9 bases from J, the gap between germline ends came to 3 bases. There are 10 residues in the CDR3. CDR1 is SSHAT and CDR2 is FNYEAQ in the germline V gene (reference sequence). CDR3 sequence reads: CASSLGPQYF. The CDR3 DNA sequence: TGTGCCAGCAGCTTAGGTCCCCAGTACTTC.

This clonotype was picked up many times. The gene calls are TRBV20-1 and TRBJ2-1, with TRBD1 identical over 7 bases. Germline V gene data show CDR1 as DFQATT and CDR2 as SNEGSKA (reference sequence). The J segment lost 6 bases and the V segment lost 6 bases, leaving 14 bases of the junction unmatched. The CDR3 sequence is 15 residues long. Written as DNA, the CDR3 is TGCAGTGCAAGAAAGGACAGGATTTATGGCAATGAGCAGTTCTTC. This codes for CSARKDRIYGNEQFF.

The chain uses TRBV7-9 and TRBJ1-1; possible D gene TRBD1, 5 bases. Per the germline V gene, CDR1 is SEHNR and CDR2 is FQNEAQ (reference sequence). CDR3 length: 14 amino acids. The ends were cut back, 5 bases at V and 1 base at J, with 11 bases in the middle. CDR3 coding DNA: TGTGCCAGCAGCCAAAGACAGAAGAACACTGAAGCTTTCTTT. It specifies CASSQRQKNTEAFF.

This clonotype was counted a few times. The chain has TRBV6-1 and TRBJ2-3; maybe TRBD2 (7 bases). Germline values: CDR1 MNHNS, CDR2 SASEGT. CDR3 length equals 14 residues. V was shortened by 10 bases and J by 8 bases, with 22 bases between the two germline ends. In DNA, the CDR3 is TGTGCCACCACCCCACGCGGGGGCCTAGGTACGCAGTATTTT. Amino acids: CATTPRGGLGTQYF.

The chain joins TRBV6-6 to TRBJ1-3, with D possibly being TRBD1 (6 bases). Trimming removed 6 bases at V and 2 bases at J, with 8 bases between. The V gene's germline CDR1 is MNHNY and CDR2 SVGAGI (reference sequence). The CDR3 is 13 residues long. This CDR3 is CASRRDTGNTIYF. Written as DNA, the CDR3 is TGTGCCAGCAGGAGGGACACTGGAAACACCATATATTTT.

The sample holds a few counts of this clonotype. The V gene is TRBV5-5, the J gene TRBJ2-3, with 9 bases identical to TRBD1. Germline-derived CDR1 and CDR2 are SGHKS and YYEKEE (reference sequence). The CDR3 sequence is 17 residues long. The J segment lost 4 bases and the V segment lost 3 bases, leaving 12 bases of the junction unmatched. In DNA, the CDR3 is TGTGCCAGCAGCTCGACTCAACAGGGGGCGAGGGCAGATACGCAGTATTTT. As protein: CASSSTQQGARADTQYF.

Concerning this clonotype: One junction end disagrees with the germline gene, perhaps due to a read error. The V and J genes are TRBV2 and TRBJ1-1, with D hard to call. The CDR3 extends over 12 amino acids. The germline V gene encodes CDR1 SNHLY and CDR2 FYNNEI. As DNA, the CDR3 is TGTGCCAGCGGTGACGGGAACACTGAAGCTTTCTTT. Translation gives CASGDGNTEAFF.

This clonotype was found many times. The V call is TRBV29-1, the J call TRBJ2-7, with D possibly being TRBD1 (7 bases). Between the trimmed V and J ends, which lost 8 bases and 5 bases, there was a span of 16 bases. Per the germline V gene, CDR1 is SQVTM and CDR2 is ANQGSEA. The CDR3 is 12 residues long. The CDR3, as DNA: TGCAGCTGGGGCAGGGGGAGGAACGAGCAGTACTTC. Protein sequence: CSWGRGRNEQYF.

This clonotype was seen a handful of times. The chain is built from TRBV12-3 or TRBV12-4 and TRBJ1-4, with D possibly matching TRBD1 (6 bases). V gave up 7 bases and J gave up 11 bases, with 17 bases separating them. The CDR3 is 13 residues long. CDR3 nucleotide sequence: TGTGCCAGCATCCAGGTGACAGGCGGTAAACTGTTTTTT. It is translated as CASIQVTGGKLFF.

Ten or more counts support this clonotype. The rearrangement uses TRBV4-2 and TRBJ2-3; D call uncertain. V was pared by 1 base and J by 6 bases, with 14 bases between. Germline assignment: CDR1 LGHNA and CDR2 YNFKEQ. The CDR3 length is 15 residues. CDR3 DNA sequence: TGTGCCAGCAGCCAAGTTGGTCTTCGTCCCGATACGCAGTATTTT. Its protein product is CASSQVGLRPDTQYF.